The sequence of this TCR beta chain was determined in a study of blood T cells in healthy people across ages. Trimming removed 1 base at V and 0 bases at J, with 11 bases between. CDR1 is SGHRS and CDR2 is YFSETQ in the germline V gene. The CDR3 is 17 amino acids. For the second PCR, which ran for 7 to 11 cycles, a sample-barcoded 5' primer and a J-beta primer mix were used. MiXCR was run by TCRdb on the 5' RACE reads, yielding one entry per CDR3 protein. This sample has roughly 700,000 distinct CDR3 sequences, with roughly 25% found just once. The data also belong to a second study, concerning T cells of mothers and their children. That paper states: For cDNA synthesis, the complete extracted RNA was used (roughly 1.5 ug per 15 ul).

The source material was blood. The genes are TRBV5-1 and TRBJ2-6, with D unclear. The TCR sequence derives from a boy younger than 18 in good health. CDR3 residues: CASSLSTINSGANVLTF. The CDR3, as DNA: TGCGCCAGCAGCTTGTCGACCATAAACTCTGGGGCCAACGTCCTGACTTTC.